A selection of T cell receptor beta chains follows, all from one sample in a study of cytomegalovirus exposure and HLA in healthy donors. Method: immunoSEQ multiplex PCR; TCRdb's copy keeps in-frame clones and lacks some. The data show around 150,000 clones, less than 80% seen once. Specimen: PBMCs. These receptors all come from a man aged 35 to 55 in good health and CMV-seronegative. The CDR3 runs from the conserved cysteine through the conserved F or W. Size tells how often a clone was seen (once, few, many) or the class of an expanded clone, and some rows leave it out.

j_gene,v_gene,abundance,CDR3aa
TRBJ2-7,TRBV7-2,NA,CASSLNARFYEQYF
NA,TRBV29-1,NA,CSVEDPYEQYF
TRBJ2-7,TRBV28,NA,CASSLALAGEGKTYEQYF
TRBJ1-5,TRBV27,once,CASSITGFQPQHF
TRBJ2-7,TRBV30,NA,CAWSLGGRSYEQYF
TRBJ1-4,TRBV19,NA,CASQDRSNEKLFF
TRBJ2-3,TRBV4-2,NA,CASSRPKKGTSGSTDTQYF
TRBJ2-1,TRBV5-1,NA,CASSPELAGGFGNEQFF
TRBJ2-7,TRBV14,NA,CASSPNPGQGPRSYEQYF
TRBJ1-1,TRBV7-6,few,CASSLDIRREAFF
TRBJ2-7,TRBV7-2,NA,CASTRSGSVDEQYF
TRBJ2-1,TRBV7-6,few,CASSSRVRGDEQFF
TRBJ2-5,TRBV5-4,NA,CASSFPGRAPETQYF
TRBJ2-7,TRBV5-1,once,CASSLNKYYEQYF
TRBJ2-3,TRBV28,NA,CASSSGSTDTQYF
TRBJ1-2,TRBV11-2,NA,CASSPGGQGLYGYTF
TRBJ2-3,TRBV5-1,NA,CASSFLAGRADTQYF
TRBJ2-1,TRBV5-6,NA,CASSSSLGRDSYNEQFF
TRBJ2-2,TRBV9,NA,CASSPPGLAGMGGELFF
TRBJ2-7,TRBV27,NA,CASSLSEPGSYEQYF
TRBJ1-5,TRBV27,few,CASGPYGHRPQHF
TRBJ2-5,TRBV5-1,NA,CASSGTSKQETQYF
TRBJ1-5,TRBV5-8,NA,CASSLRGIVSNQPQHF
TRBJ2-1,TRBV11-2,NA,CASSLTSRQGTYNEQFF
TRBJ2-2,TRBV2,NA,CASSNRDKYTGELFF
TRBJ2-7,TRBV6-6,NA,CASSYSKNRDEQYF
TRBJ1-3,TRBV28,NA,CASSSRMEDSGNTIYF
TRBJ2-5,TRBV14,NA,CASNQGFGGVGETQYF
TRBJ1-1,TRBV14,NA,CASSQDSGNTEAFF
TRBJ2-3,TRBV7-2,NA,CASSLRGSGRGSDTQYF
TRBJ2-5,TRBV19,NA,CASSIKGGGLQETQYF
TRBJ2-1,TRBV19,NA,CASSSYLSSYNEQFF
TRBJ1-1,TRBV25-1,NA,CASSDRGANTEAFF
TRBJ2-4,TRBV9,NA,CASSVVAGEAKNSQYF
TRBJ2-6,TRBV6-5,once,CASSPWRGANVLTF
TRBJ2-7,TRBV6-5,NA,CASSSRQGRAYF
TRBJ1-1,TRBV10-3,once,CAISKNQNREGEAFF
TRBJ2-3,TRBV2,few,CASSARTGLTDTQYF
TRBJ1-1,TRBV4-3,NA,CASSQDLEGKTEAFF
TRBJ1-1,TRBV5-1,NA,CASSPGTGGTEAFF
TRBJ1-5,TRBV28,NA,CASSSGDQPQHF
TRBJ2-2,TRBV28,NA,CASRGGVNTGELFF
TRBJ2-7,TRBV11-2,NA,CASSSEGAGVFEQYF
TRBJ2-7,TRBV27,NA,CATFSGHEQYF
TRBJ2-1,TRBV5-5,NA,CASSISGTPSRFF
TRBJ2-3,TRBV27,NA,CASSLGREADTQYF